This T cell receptor beta chain emerged from a study of T cell repertoires in cytomegalovirus infection. For the study at large: HLA-C-restricted CMV epitopes, recently identified, and well-studied HLA-B-restricted ones were used by the study. It can be stated that public TCR beta signatures indicated CMV infection as well as a matching HLA type.

A single record per CDR3 protein comes from TCRdb applying MiXCR to the reads. The repertoire holds about 920,000 distinct CDR3 sequences, with approximately 31% as singletons. Of note for this clonotype: The antigen remains unidentified.

The CDR3 covers 14 residues. V lost 8 bases, J lost 3 bases, and 16 bases lay in between. Germline V CDR1 and CDR2: MNHEY, SMNVEV (reference sequence). General study findings and limits: HLA-C-restricted, CMV-specific TCR beta clonotypes were dominant ex vivo. People with CMV and the relevant HLA were identified by cumulative public TCR beta family frequency.

The material was cultured CD8+ T cells from PBMCs, obtained from culture after CMV antigen stimulation. The chain couples TRBV27 to TRBJ1-2; perhaps TRBD1 as D (6 bases). This receptor was identified in a human donor in good health (CMV status not recorded). Some clones in this sample may be carry-over from other donors' samples. The CDR3 protein is CASGEGGGYYGYTF. The DNA for the CDR3 is TGTGCCAGCGGAGAAGGGGGGGGGTACTATGGCTACACCTTC.